This TCR beta chain was captured by sequencing in a study of T cell responses to AZD1222 COVID-19 vaccine. The CDR3 runs 13 residues. V dropped 7 bases and J dropped 0 bases, with 10 bases sitting between them. Germline lookup yields CDR1 GTSNPN and CDR2 SVGIG (reference sequence). Sequencing used immunoSEQ multiplex PCR; TCRdb keeps in-frame clones, though not all of them. Here the sample spans some 150,000 clones, 70% to 90% being singletons. The chain couples TRBV30 to TRBJ1-3, with a tentative D call TRBD1 (6 bases). This receptor was identified in an adult who received the MenACWY meningococcal vaccine as a control. Sequencing used peripheral blood, obtained 28 days after the second dose of the MenACWY control vaccine. In nucleotides, the CDR3 is TGTGCCTTAGGACAGAGCTCTGGAAACACCATATATTTT. Translated, it gives CALGQSSGNTIYF.